Described below is a single T cell receptor (beta chain) sequence and its context. Its specificity is not known. One end of the junction fails to match germline, which may point to a read error. The entry originates in a study of identical twins. Study-wide findings and caveats: Fewer insertions were carried by abundant cord blood beta clonotypes, but none was seen in memory repertoires. Researchers reported weaker excess twin sharing in beta out-of-frame sequences. It was out-of-frame TCR alpha sharing in monozygotic twins that models underestimated.

A universal primer site was created by template switching, with the cDNA bearing unique molecular identifiers. TCRdb re-called the 5' RACE reads through MiXCR, storing one row per CDR3 protein. This table holds around 1.7 million distinct CDR3 sequences, roughly a third found once. Germline V lookup: CDR1 SQVTM, CDR2 ANQGSEA. The CDR3 sequence is 13 residues long. The TCR comes from a newborn girl in good health. Sequencing was carried out using cord blood. This chain joins TRBV29-1 and TRBJ1-1; a possible D gene is TRBD1 (5 bases). The CDR3 region is CSSGREFATDAFF. The CDR3 nucleotides are TGCAGCTCAGGGAGAGAATTCGCAACTGACGCTTTCTTT.